This T cell receptor beta chain was captured by sequencing in a study of cytomegalovirus exposure and HLA in healthy donors. With 4 bases removed from V and 0 bases from J, the gap between germline ends came to 7 bases. In germline, CDR1 is MGHDK, CDR2 SYGVNS. The CDR3 contains 13 residues. Overall study results and limits: Researchers reportedly found TCR beta sequences accurately predicted most subjects' HLA-A and HLA-B alleles.

On this clone itself: Antigen specificity is unknown.

Vbeta (60) and Jbeta (13) primers were used in the PCR. TCRdb's copy holds only in-frame clones and misses some; the assay was immunoSEQ multiplex PCR. The sample yields 250,000 to 350,000 clones, about 80% seen once. This sequence originates from a girl aged 2-10 years in good health and CMV-seronegative. The gene calls are TRBV25-1 and TRBJ2-7, with D tentatively TRBD2 (5 bases). The sample consisted of PBMCs. The chain's CDR3 is CASSVGSSYEQYF. The CDR3 region has the DNA TGTGCCAGCAGTGTGGGGAGCTCCTACGAGCAGTACTTC.